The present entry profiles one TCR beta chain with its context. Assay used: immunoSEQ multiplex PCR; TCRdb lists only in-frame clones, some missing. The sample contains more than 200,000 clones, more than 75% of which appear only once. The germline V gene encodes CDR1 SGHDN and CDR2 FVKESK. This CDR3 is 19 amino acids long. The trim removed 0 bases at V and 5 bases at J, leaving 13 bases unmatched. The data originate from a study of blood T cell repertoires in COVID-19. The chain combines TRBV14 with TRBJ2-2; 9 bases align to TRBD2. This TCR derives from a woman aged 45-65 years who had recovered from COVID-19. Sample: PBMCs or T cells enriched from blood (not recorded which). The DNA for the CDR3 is TGTGCCAGCAGCCAAGACCCTAGGCGGGAGGGCCCGGGTACCGGGGAGCTGTTTTTT. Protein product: CASSQDPRREGPGTGELFF.